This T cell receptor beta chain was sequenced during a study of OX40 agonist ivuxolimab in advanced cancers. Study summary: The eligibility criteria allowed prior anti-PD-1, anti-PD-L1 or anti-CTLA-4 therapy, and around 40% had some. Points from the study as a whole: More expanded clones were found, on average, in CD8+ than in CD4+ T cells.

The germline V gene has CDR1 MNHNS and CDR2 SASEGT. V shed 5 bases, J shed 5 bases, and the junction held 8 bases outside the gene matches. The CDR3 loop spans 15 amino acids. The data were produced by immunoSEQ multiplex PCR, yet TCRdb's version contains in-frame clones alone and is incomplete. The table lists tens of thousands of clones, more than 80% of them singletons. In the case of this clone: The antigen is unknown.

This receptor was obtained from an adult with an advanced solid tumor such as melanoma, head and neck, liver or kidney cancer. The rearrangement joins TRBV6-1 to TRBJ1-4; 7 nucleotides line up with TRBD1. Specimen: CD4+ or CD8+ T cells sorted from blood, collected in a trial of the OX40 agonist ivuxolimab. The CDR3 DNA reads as TGTGCCAGCAGTCATAGACAGGGCGGGAATGAAAAACTGTTTTTT. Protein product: CASSHRQGGNEKLFF.